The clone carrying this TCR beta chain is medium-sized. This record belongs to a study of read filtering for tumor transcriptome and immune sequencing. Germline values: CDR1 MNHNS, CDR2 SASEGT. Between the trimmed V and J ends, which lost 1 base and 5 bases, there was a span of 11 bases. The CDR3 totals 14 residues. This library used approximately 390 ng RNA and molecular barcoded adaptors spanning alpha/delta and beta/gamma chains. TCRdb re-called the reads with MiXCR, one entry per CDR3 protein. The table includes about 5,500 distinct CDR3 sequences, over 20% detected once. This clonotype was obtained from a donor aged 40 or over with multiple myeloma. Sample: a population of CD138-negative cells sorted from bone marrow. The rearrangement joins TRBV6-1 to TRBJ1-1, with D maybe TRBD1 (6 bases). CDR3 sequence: CASSEEWGRTEAFF. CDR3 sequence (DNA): TGTGCCAGCAGTGAAGAATGGGGGCGGACTGAAGCTTTCTTT.